This T cell receptor beta chain came from a study of cytomegalovirus exposure and HLA in healthy donors. Study-level points and caveats: Researchers reported that a few CMV-associated chains were confirmed in vitro as CMV antigen-specific. Most of the TCR beta V segments (in an earlier analysis) were productive either about 90% or about 30% of the time. A later analysis showed HLA-associated TCR beta chains outstripping equally common others in clonal expansion.

With 7 bases removed from V and 3 bases from J, the gap between germline ends came to 22 bases. CDR1 and CDR2 (germline): MDHEN, SYDVKM. The CDR3 totals 16 residues. The PCR made use of 60 Vbeta and 13 Jbeta primers. Study processing details: Approximately 86 million unique TCR beta chains, 10 million to 14 million shared, were counted in a later analysis. Libraries were prepared by immunoSEQ multiplex PCR; TCRdb keeps only in-frame clonotypes and omits some of them. The V and J calls and the clone size are those of that table, but D and trimming were determined from the DNA. The table has 160,000 or so clones, 70% to 80% seen once; the top ten hold roughly 1.2%. This clone was observed a single time. As yet, its antigen is unknown.

The sample comprised PBMCs. The sequence was collected from a woman between 50 and 59 years old in good health and CMV-seronegative. This chain joins TRBV28 and TRBJ2-7; D remains unclear. CDR3 residues: CASTRPHGRGVYEQYF. The CDR3 DNA reads as TGTGCCAGCACCCGCCCGCATGGTAGAGGAGTCTACGAGCAGTACTTC.